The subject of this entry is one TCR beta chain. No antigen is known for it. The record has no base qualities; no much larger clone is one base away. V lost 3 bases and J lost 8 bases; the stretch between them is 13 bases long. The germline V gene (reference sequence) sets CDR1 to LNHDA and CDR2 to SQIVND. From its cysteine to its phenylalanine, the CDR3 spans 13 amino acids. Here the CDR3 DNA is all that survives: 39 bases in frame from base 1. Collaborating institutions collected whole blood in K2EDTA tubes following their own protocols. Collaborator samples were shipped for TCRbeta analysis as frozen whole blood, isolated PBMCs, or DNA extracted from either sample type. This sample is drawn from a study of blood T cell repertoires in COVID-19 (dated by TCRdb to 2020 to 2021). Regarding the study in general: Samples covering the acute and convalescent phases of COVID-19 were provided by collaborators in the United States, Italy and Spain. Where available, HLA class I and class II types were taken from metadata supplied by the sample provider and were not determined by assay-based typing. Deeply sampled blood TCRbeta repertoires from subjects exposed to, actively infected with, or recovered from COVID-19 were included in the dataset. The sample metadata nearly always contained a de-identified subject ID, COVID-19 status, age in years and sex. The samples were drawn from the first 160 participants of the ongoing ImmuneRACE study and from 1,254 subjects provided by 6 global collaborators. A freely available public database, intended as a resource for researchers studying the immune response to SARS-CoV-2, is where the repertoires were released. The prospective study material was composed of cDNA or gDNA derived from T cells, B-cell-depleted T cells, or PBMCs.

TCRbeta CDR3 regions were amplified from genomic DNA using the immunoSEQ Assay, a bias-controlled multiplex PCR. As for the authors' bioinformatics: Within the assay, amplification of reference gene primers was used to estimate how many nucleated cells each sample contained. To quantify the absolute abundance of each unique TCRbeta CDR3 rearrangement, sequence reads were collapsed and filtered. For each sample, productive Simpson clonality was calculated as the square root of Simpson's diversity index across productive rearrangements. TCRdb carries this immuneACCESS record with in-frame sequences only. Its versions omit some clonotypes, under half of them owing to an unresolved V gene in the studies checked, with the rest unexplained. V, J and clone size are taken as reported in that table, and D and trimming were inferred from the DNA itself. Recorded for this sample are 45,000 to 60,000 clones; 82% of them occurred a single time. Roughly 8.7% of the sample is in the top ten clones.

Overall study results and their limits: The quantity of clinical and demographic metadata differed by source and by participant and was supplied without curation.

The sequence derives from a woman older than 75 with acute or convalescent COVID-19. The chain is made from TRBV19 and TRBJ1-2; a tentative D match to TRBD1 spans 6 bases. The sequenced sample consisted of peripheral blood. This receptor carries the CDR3 CASSIPQGNGYTF. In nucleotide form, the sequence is TGTGCCAGTAGTATCCCCCAGGGGAACGGCTACACCTTC.